What follows are 30 T cell receptor beta chains derived from one specimen sequenced in a study of blood T cell repertoires in COVID-19. Clones were read by immunoSEQ multiplex PCR, and TCRdb kept only the in-frame ones, dropping some. The sample yields about 17,000 clones, about 81% seen once. The sample was peripheral blood. The receptors shown here come from a man aged 55 to 69 with acute or convalescent COVID-19.

This clone appeared a single time. The rearrangement joins TRBV2 to TRBJ1-4; D is undetermined. Per germline, CDR1 SNHLY and CDR2 FYNNEI. The germline V and J ends were trimmed by 2 bases and 3 bases, with 7 bases remaining between them. The CDR3 spans 14 residues. In DNA, the CDR3 is TGTGCCAGCAGTGAAACCCGGGCTAATGAAAAACTGTTTTTT. Its protein is CASSETRANEKLFF.

The chain employs TRBV6-5 and TRBJ2-7; TRBD1 agrees at 7 bases. This CDR3 spans 13 amino acids. Trimming removed 5 bases from V and 2 bases from J; junction bases left unmatched: 3. The V gene's germline CDR1 is MNHEY and CDR2 SVGAGI. The CDR3 spells CASSPGQTYEQYF. CDR3 coding DNA: TGTGCCAGCAGTCCGGGACAGACCTACGAGCAGTACTTC.

CDR3 bases: TGTGCCAGCAGTTTGGGCAGCCGGGAGACCCAGTACTTC. This gives the protein CASSLGSRETQYF. The V call is TRBV12-3 or TRBV12-4, the J call TRBJ2-5; no definite D call. Trimming shortened V by 3 bases and J by 5 bases, and 10 bases separated the two germline ends. The CDR3 runs to 13 residues.

This clone was seen a handful of times. The rearrangement links TRBV5-4 to TRBJ1-4; D is ambiguous. V was clipped by 4 bases and J by 2 bases, with 12 bases between them. The CDR3 loop spans 15 amino acids. The germline CDR1 and CDR2 sequences are SGHNT and YYREEE (reference sequence). CDR3 DNA: TGTGCCAGCAGCAGATGGGCTGGGACTAATGAAAAACTGTTTTTT. Its protein product is CASSRWAGTNEKLFF.

J is TRBJ2-1 and V is TRBV29-1; D might be TRBD2 (7 bases). Looked up from germline, CDR1 is SQVTM and CDR2 is ANQGSEA. The length of the CDR3 is 14 residues. V dropped 3 bases and J dropped 4 bases, with 13 bases sitting between them. In DNA, the CDR3 is TGCAGCGTTGAGGGGGGGGGCATATACAATGAGCAGTTCTTC. Translated: CSVEGGGIYNEQFF.

The chain employs TRBV5-6 and TRBJ2-7; D gene uncertain. CDR1 is SGHDT and CDR2 is YYEEEE in the germline V gene. The CDR3 contains 11 residues. Trimming took 2 bases from V and 3 from J, leaving 3 bases between them. This CDR3 is CASSLYYEQYF. The CDR3 region has the DNA TGTGCCAGCAGCTTATACTACGAGCAGTACTTC.

The chain combines TRBV28 with TRBJ2-5, with D uncertain. The V end lost 4 bases, the J end lost 5 bases, and 11 bases lay between the germline ends. CDR3 length: 13 amino acids. Germline V CDR1 and CDR2: MDHEN, SYDVKM. Here the CDR3 DNA reads TGTGCCAGCAGTTCCGAGCCAACGGAGACCCAGTACTTC. Protein: CASSSEPTETQYF. Complete variable domain (other parts from reference TRBV28 and TRBJ2-5): DVKVTQSSRYLVKRTGEKVFLECVQDMDHENMFWYRQDPGLGLRLIYFSYDVKMKEKGDIPEGYSVSREKKERFSLILESASTNQTSMYLCASSSEPTETQYFGPGTRLLVL.

This chain uses TRBV6-5 with TRBJ1-1; a weak D match, TRBD1 (6 bases). The CDR3 contains 11 residues. The V gene's germline CDR1 is MNHEY and CDR2 SVGAGI. Trimming took off 4 bases at V and 9 bases at J, with 9 bases between the two ends. The CDR3 loop is CASSFTGQAFF. In DNA form, the CDR3 reads TGTGCCAGCAGTTTCACAGGGCAAGCTTTCTTT.

This clone was seen only once. The rearrangement joins TRBV13 to TRBJ2-1; 9 positions match TRBD2. The trim removed 7 bases at V and 10 bases at J, leaving 17 bases unmatched. Germline V gene data show CDR1 as PRHDT and CDR2 as FYEKMQ (reference sequence). The CDR3 has 16 residues. Written as DNA, the CDR3 is TGTGCCAGCACAAGCGGGGGGCCCCAGGACCCCAGGGAGCAGTTCTTC. Protein product: CASTSGGPQDPREQFF.

The chain links TRBV7-9 to TRBJ2-3; no clear D gene. The germline V and J ends were trimmed by 1 base and 8 bases, with 7 bases remaining between them. The CDR3 has 12 amino acids. Germline CDR1 and CDR2: SEHNR and FQNEAQ (reference sequence). The CDR3 sequence: CASSLGPPTQYF. The CDR3 DNA reads TGTGCCAGCAGCTTAGGGCCTCCTACGCAGTATTTT. Complete variable domain (other parts from reference TRBV7-9 and TRBJ2-3): DTGVSQNPRHKITKRGQNVTFRCDPISEHNRLYWYRQTLGQGPEFLTYFQNEAQLEKSRLLSDRFSAERPKGSFSTLEIQRTEQGDSAMYLCASSLGPPTQYFGPGTRLTVL.

The gene calls are TRBV10-3 and TRBJ2-1; possible D gene TRBD1, 5 bases. The V gene lost 6 bases and the J gene lost 5 bases, with 8 bases spanning the gap. Germline CDR1 is ENHRY and CDR2 is SYGVKD. The CDR3 sequence is 12 residues long. DNA for the CDR3: TGTGCCATCAGGGGGCCGAACAATGAGCAGTTCTTC. Amino acid sequence: CAIRGPNNEQFF.

The rearrangement joins TRBV7-9 to TRBJ1-1, with a weak D call TRBD1 (5 bases). This CDR3 contains 13 residues. The V end lost 8 bases, the J end lost 5 bases, and 15 bases lay between the germline ends. CDR1 and CDR2 (germline): SEHNR, FQNEAQ (reference sequence). CDR3 residues: CASLPQGNTEAFF. DNA for the CDR3: TGTGCCAGCCTTCCCCAGGGTAATACTGAAGCTTTCTTT.

The chain carries TRBV7-8 and TRBJ1-1; 7 bases line up with TRBD1. This CDR3 has 18 residues. Germline trimming cut 5 bases from V and 0 bases from J; bases unmatched to any gene: 15. CDR1 is SGHVS and CDR2 is FQNEAQ in the germline V gene. In DNA, the CDR3 is TGTGCCAGCAGCCCCCGAGGAGGGGGCGTCGTTGTGAACACTGAAGCTTTCTTT. Its translation is CASSPRGGGVVVNTEAFF.

This clone was seen a few times. The V and J genes are TRBV7-2 and TRBJ2-1, with 11 bases lining up with TRBD1. Germline V gives CDR1 SGHTA, CDR2 FQGNSA. With V trimmed by 4 bases and J by 12 bases, 8 bases remained unmatched. The length of the CDR3 is 14 residues. The DNA for the CDR3 is TGTGCCAGCAGCTCCGGGACAGGGGGAAGTTTGCAGTTCTTC. Protein: CASSSGTGGSLQFF.

J is TRBJ2-5 and V is TRBV30; the D gene is possibly TRBD2 (7 bases). The V end lost 0 bases, the J end lost 5 bases, and 16 bases lay between the germline ends. Germline V CDR1 and CDR2: GTSNPN, SVGIG (reference sequence). The CDR3 totals 15 residues. CDR3 nucleotides: TGTGCCTGGAGTGTACCCGGGGGGCGGCGGGAGACCCAGTACTTC. Protein product: CAWSVPGGRRETQYF.

The J gene is TRBJ2-1, the V gene TRBV29-1; 9 bases are a match to TRBD2. Germline V gives CDR1 SQVTM, CDR2 ANQGSEA. Unmatched junction bases numbered 11, after V lost 3 bases and J lost 8 bases. This CDR3 has 15 amino acids. CDR3 in DNA: TGCAGCGTTGATTCCGGAGCGGGGGGCAGGGATGAGCAGTTCTTC. This encodes CSVDSGAGGRDEQFF.

The rearrangement joins TRBV24-1 to TRBJ1-2, with no clear D. The CDR3 spans 13 residues. V shed 8 bases and J shed 3 bases, with 12 bases lying between them. Germline CDR1 reads KGHDR; CDR2 reads SFDVKD. CDR3 nucleotides: TGTGCCACCAAAGGTGGGGAGTACTATGGCTACACCTTC. Translating gives CATKGGEYYGYTF.

J is TRBJ1-2 and V is TRBV7-9; no reliable D call. The CDR3 extends over 12 amino acids. CDR1 is SEHNR, CDR2 FQNEAQ, per germline (reference sequence). V lost 3 bases, J lost 4 bases, and 6 bases lay in between. CDR3 sequence: CASSFSFYGYTF. The CDR3 DNA is TGTGCCAGCAGCTTCTCCTTCTATGGCTACACCTTC.

The chain couples TRBV11-2 to TRBJ1-3, with D perhaps TRBD1 (6 bases). The V end lost 5 bases, the J end lost 1 base, and 18 bases lay between the germline ends. CDR1 is SGHAT, CDR2 FQNNGV, per germline. The CDR3 sequence is 17 residues long. For the CDR3, the DNA is TGTGCCAGCAGCCAGGCCCCACAGGGTAGATCTGGAAACACCATATATTTT. Translating gives CASSQAPQGRSGNTIYF.

There are a few counts of this clone. The chain carries TRBV5-6 and TRBJ2-7; 9 bases agree with TRBD2. J lost 0 bases, V lost 4 bases, and 2 bases had no gene match. Germline V gives CDR1 SGHDT, CDR2 YYEEEE. CDR3 size: 14 residues. The CDR3 here is CASSLAGISYEQYF. CDR3 nucleotides: TGTGCCAGCAGCCTAGCGGGGATCTCCTACGAGCAGTACTTC. The variable domain in full, completed from reference TRBV5-6 and TRBJ2-7, reads DAGVTQSPTHLIKTRGQQVTLRCSPKSGHDTVSWYQQALGQGPQFIFQYYEEEERQRGNFPDRFSGHQFPNYSSELNVNALLLGDSALYLCASSLAGISYEQYFGPGTRLTVT.

V and J are TRBV2 and TRBJ1-2; 7 positions agree with TRBD1. This CDR3 contains 19 residues. V shed 2 bases, J shed 2 bases, and the junction held 17 bases outside the gene matches. CDR1 and CDR2 (germline): SNHLY, FYNNEI. The DNA for the CDR3 is TGTGCCAGCAGTGAAAGAGGACAGGCGATACGCAACGGAAACTATGGCTACACCTTC. Its translation: CASSERGQAIRNGNYGYTF. The variable domain in full, completed from reference TRBV2 and TRBJ1-2, reads EPEVTQTPSHQVTQMGQEVILRCVPISNHLYFYWYRQILGQKVEFLVSFYNNEISEKSEIFDDQFSVERPDGSNFTLKIRSTKLEDSAMYFCASSERGQAIRNGNYGYTFGSGTRLTVV.

The chain combines TRBV7-2 with TRBJ2-7, with TRBD1 as a possible D gene (5 bases). CDR3 length equals 13 residues. Trimming left V 4 bases short and J 4 bases short, with 11 bases between. Germline-derived CDR1 and CDR2 are SGHTA and FQGNSA. The CDR3 nucleotides are TGTGCCAGCAGCTCGGAGCCAGGGTACGAGCAGTACTTC. Translating it yields CASSSEPGYEQYF.

CDR3 region: CASSGDPGANVLTF. The CDR3, as DNA: TGTGCCAGCAGCGGAGATCCTGGGGCCAACGTCCTGACTTTC. This chain links TRBV9 with TRBJ2-6; no clear D. Germline V gives CDR1 SGDLS, CDR2 YYNGEE. The length of the CDR3 is 14 residues. Trimming cost V 3 bases and J 2 bases, with 6 bases left between them.

The rearrangement uses TRBV12-3 or TRBV12-4 and TRBJ2-7; D possibly corresponds to TRBD1 (6 bases). The CDR3 is 12 amino acids. Trimming removed 6 bases at V and 3 bases at J, with 9 bases between. The CDR3 DNA follows: TGTGCCAGCAGCCTACAGGGCTACGAGCAGTACTTC. This encodes CASSLQGYEQYF.

This clone was recorded once. The V gene is TRBV29-1, the J gene TRBJ1-1, with 12 bases identical to TRBD1. The V gene end was trimmed by 6 bases and the J gene end by 5 bases; junction bases not matched to a gene: 7. Germline-derived CDR1 and CDR2 are SQVTM and ANQGSEA. The CDR3 covers 14 residues. For the CDR3, the DNA is TGCAGCGTCGGGGGACAGGGGGCAGGGACTGAAGCTTTCTTT. Translating it yields CSVGGQGAGTEAFF.

This clone has only one observation. V and J are TRBV9 and TRBJ2-1; 8 bases line up with TRBD1. With 3 bases clipped from V and 9 bases from J, the junction kept 5 bases outside the gene matches. The CDR3 spans 13 residues. Germline assignment: CDR1 SGDLS and CDR2 YYNGEE. CDR3 region: CASSARQGFEQFF. CDR3 nucleotides: TGTGCCAGCAGCGCTCGACAGGGGTTTGAGCAGTTCTTC.

This chain uses TRBV4-1 with TRBJ2-2; 8 bases line up with TRBD2. The junction had 2 bases not matched to a gene; V was cut back by 3 bases and J by 5 bases. Per germline, CDR1 MGHRA and CDR2 YSYEKL. CDR3 length: 14 residues. This CDR3 is CASSHRLATGELFF. The DNA for the CDR3 is TGCGCCAGCAGCCATCGACTAGCGACCGGGGAGCTGTTTTTT.

This sequence joins TRBV30 and TRBJ1-1; unclear D gene. The CDR3 spans 13 residues. Trimming shortened V by 0 bases and J by 3 bases, and 8 bases separated the two germline ends. The germline CDR1 and CDR2 sequences are GTSNPN and SVGIG (reference sequence). The CDR3 region has the DNA TGTGCCTGGAGTGTAGTCACAGACACTGAAGCTTTCTTT. Protein: CAWSVVTDTEAFF.

The rearrangement uses TRBV5-5 and TRBJ2-1, with TRBD2 matching 7 bases. The CDR3 spans 14 residues. Germline lookup yields CDR1 SGHKS and CDR2 YYEKEE (reference sequence). J lost 9 bases, V lost 3 bases, and 9 bases had no gene match. This CDR3 reads CASSSGLGEREQFF. The CDR3 DNA reads as TGTGCCAGCAGCTCAGGACTAGGCGAACGTGAGCAGTTCTTC.

This clone was counted once. The chain recombines TRBV2 with TRBJ2-3, with a weak D call TRBD2 (5 bases). The CDR3 contains 13 residues. V gave up 2 bases and J gave up 6 bases, with 9 bases separating them. Germline loops: CDR1 SNHLY, CDR2 FYNNEI. The chain's CDR3 is CASSEPRRDTQYF. The CDR3 region has the DNA TGTGCCAGCAGTGAACCTCGGAGGGATACGCAGTATTTT.